The sequence of this T cell receptor (beta chain) was determined in a study of tumor-infiltrating lymphocytes in primary liver carcinoma. Out of unsorted whole blood came the blood RNA, and germline DNA was extracted as well. Chronic HBV infection was present in the patients, who were treatment-naive. The input was around 500 ng total RNA; TCR beta cDNA was made from it with a constant-region primer. Modified slightly, ARM-PCR produced TCR beta libraries over three nested multiplex PCR rounds. Researchers ran the first two PCR rounds for roughly 10 cycles each with TRBV1-TRBV30 forward primers and a C-beta reverse primer. One entry per CDR3 protein results from TCRdb running MiXCR on the multiplex PCR reads. This table holds approximately 320,000 distinct CDR3 sequences, roughly three fifths found once. Only one count was recorded for this clonotype. One end of the junction fails to match germline, which may point to a read error.

The CDR3 loop spans 13 amino acids. The V gene's germline CDR1 is SGHAT and CDR2 FQNNGV. The TCR originated in a woman in her 30s with primary liver carcinoma and hepatitis B virus infection. The chain carries TRBV11-2 and TRBJ2-7; D perhaps matches TRBD1 (5 bases). The sequencing sample was made of peripheral blood. The CDR3 nucleotides are TGTGCCAGCAGCCTCAGGGCTCACTACGAGCAGTATTTC. Its translation: CASSLRAHYEQYF.